The next 12 T cell receptor beta chains were all read from a single sample in a study of cytomegalovirus exposure and HLA in healthy donors. The study ran its PCR with 60 Vbeta and 13 Jbeta primers. Profiled with immunoSEQ multiplex PCR; TCRdb holds only in-frame clones, not every one. The sample contains about 84,000 clones, around three fifths of which appear only once. The specimen was PBMCs. These receptors all stem from a woman aged 40 to 50 in good health and CMV-seropositive.

This clone was detected once. The chain combines TRBV28 with TRBJ2-7; TRBD1 matches 7 bases. V was clipped by 5 bases and J by 2 bases; unmatched bases: 9. The CDR3 length is 15 residues. CDR1 and CDR2 from the germline V gene are MDHEN and SYDVKM. The CDR3 sequence is CASSLPGTAAYEQYF. The CDR3 bases are TGTGCCAGCAGTCTCCCCGGGACAGCAGCCTACGAGCAGTACTTC.

The chain couples TRBV6-1 to TRBJ2-1; tentative D call: TRBD2 (6 bases). The germline V gene encodes CDR1 MNHNS and CDR2 SASEGT. The CDR3 runs to 18 residues. Trimming removed 3 bases from V and 0 bases from J, with 18 bases in between. The CDR3 bases are TGTGCCAGCAGTGACTGGGCTAGCGCTACGAGCTCCTACAATGAGCAGTTCTTC. Translation gives CASSDWASATSSYNEQFF.

The J gene is TRBJ1-3, the V gene TRBV11-2; 9 positions agree with TRBD1. Germline loops: CDR1 SGHAT, CDR2 FQNNGV. The CDR3 loop spans 16 amino acids. Trimming removed 4 bases from V and 8 bases from J; junction bases left unmatched: 12. The CDR3 nucleotides read TGTGCCAGCAGCTCCGGGACAGGGTTAGGTTCTGACACCATATATTTT. Translated: CASSSGTGLGSDTIYF. Supplemented by reference TRBV11-2 and TRBJ1-3, the full variable domain reads EAGVAQSPRYKIIEKRQSVAFWCNPISGHATLYWYQQILGQGPKLLIQFQNNGVVDDSQLPKDRFSAERLKGVDSTLKIQPAKLEDSAVYLCASSSGTGLGSDTIYFGEGSWLTVV.

V and J are TRBV7-9 and TRBJ2-7, with unresolved D. The CDR3 has 14 residues. Trimming stripped 1 base from V and 5 bases from J, with 12 bases between. Germline values: CDR1 SEHNR, CDR2 FQNEAQ (reference sequence). The CDR3 reads CASSLGVSSHEQYF. CDR3 bases: TGTGCCAGCAGCTTAGGGGTTAGCTCTCACGAGCAGTACTTC. The complete variable domain, with remaining parts taken from reference TRBV7-9 and TRBJ2-7, reads DTGVSQNPRHKITKRGQNVTFRCDPISEHNRLYWYRQTLGQGPEFLTYFQNEAQLEKSRLLSDRFSAERPKGSFSTLEIQRTEQGDSAMYLCASSLGVSSHEQYFGPGTRLTVT.

The chain recombines TRBV2 with TRBJ2-1; 11 bases match TRBD2. CDR1 SNHLY and CDR2 FYNNEI come from the germline V gene. The CDR3 loop spans 13 amino acids. With 4 bases clipped from V and 9 bases from J, the junction kept 2 bases outside the gene matches. CDR3 bases: TGTGCCAGCAGTGTGACTAGCGGGGTTGAGCAGTTCTTC. Protein product: CASSVTSGVEQFF.

V gene TRBV5-4 combines with J gene TRBJ2-5; D is possibly TRBD2 (5 bases). Germline lookup yields CDR1 SGHNT and CDR2 YYREEE (reference sequence). The ends were cut back, 4 bases at V and 4 bases at J, with 11 bases in the middle. The CDR3 totals 13 residues. This chain's CDR3 is CASSPWGAETQYF. CDR3 DNA sequence: TGTGCCAGCAGCCCCTGGGGAGCAGAGACCCAGTACTTC. Full variable domain (remainder filled in from reference TRBV5-4 and TRBJ2-5): ETGVTQSPTHLIKTRGQQVTLRCSSQSGHNTVSWYQQALGQGPQFIFQYYREEENGRGNFPPRFSGLQFPNYSSELNVNALELDDSALYLCASSPWGAETQYFGPGTRLLVL.

This chain joins TRBV6-9 and TRBJ2-2; possible D gene TRBD2, 5 bases. Germline V lookup: CDR1 MNHGY, CDR2 SVAAGI. The CDR3 runs 13 residues. V lost 2 bases and J 6 bases, leaving 7 bases between the germline ends. In DNA form, the CDR3 reads TGTGCCAGCAGTTATAGAGGGTCCGGGGAGCTGTTTTTT. It encodes CASSYRGSGELFF.

The genes are TRBV6-1 and TRBJ1-1, with D possibly being TRBD1 (6 bases). The V gene lost 4 bases and the J gene lost 6 bases, with 12 bases spanning the gap. The CDR3 consists of 13 residues. Germline CDR1 MNHNS, CDR2 SASEGT. CDR3 sequence (DNA): TGTGCCAGCAGTGGCCTGACAGGTTCTGAAGCTTTCTTT. Amino acid sequence: CASSGLTGSEAFF.

In regard to this clone: Other DNA sequences of this sample code for an identical CDR3. V gene TRBV5-1 combines with J gene TRBJ1-4; 8 nucleotides line up with TRBD1. The CDR3 contains 14 residues. CDR1 SGHRS and CDR2 YFSETQ come from the germline V gene. The junction had 3 bases not matched to a gene; V was cut back by 2 bases and J by 6 bases. In nucleotides, the CDR3 is TGCGCCAGCAGCTTAGGACAGGGAGATGAAAAACTGTTTTTT. Protein product: CASSLGQGDEKLFF.

This chain joins TRBV2 and TRBJ2-5; 7 bases fit TRBD1. The CDR3 has 14 amino acids. Trimming at V came to 6 bases and at J to 3 bases, leaving 7 bases not matched to a gene. In germline, CDR1 is SNHLY, CDR2 FYNNEI. The CDR3 bases are TGTGCCAGCAGGAGACAGGGATGGGAAGAGACCCAGTACTTC. The encoded protein is CASRRQGWEETQYF. Based on the CDR3 plus reference TRBV2 and TRBJ2-5, the full variable domain is EPEVTQTPSHQVTQMGQEVILRCVPISNHLYFYWYRQILGQKVEFLVSFYNNEISEKSEIFDDQFSVERPDGSNFTLKIRSTKLEDSAMYFCASRRQGWEETQYFGPGTRLLVL.

The J gene is TRBJ2-7, the V gene TRBV5-1, with a tentative D call TRBD1 (6 bases). V was shortened by 3 bases and J by 2 bases, with 12 bases between the two germline ends. The length of the CDR3 is 14 residues. Germline values: CDR1 SGHRS, CDR2 YFSETQ. CDR3 nucleotide sequence: TGCGCCAGCAGCTGGGGGCCCTTAGCCTACGAGCAGTACTTC. As protein: CASSWGPLAYEQYF.

In this sample, this clone turned up once. The J gene is TRBJ2-2, the V gene TRBV4-3; TRBD2 matches 16 bases. The trim removed 1 base at V and 4 bases at J, leaving 6 bases unmatched. The length of the CDR3 is 19 residues. CDR1 and CDR2 (germline): LGHNA, YSLEER. As DNA, the CDR3 is TGCGCCAGCAGCCAAGCGGGACTAGCGGGAGGGCCCCGCACCGGGGAGCTGTTTTTT. Its protein product is CASSQAGLAGGPRTGELFF.